This TCR beta chain was sequenced for a study of blood T cell repertoires in COVID-19. In the study overall: Recovery meant two consecutive negative NP/OP PCR tests, professional clearance, or resolved symptoms. Acute-phase and convalescent COVID-19 samples originated in the United States, Italy and Spain.

This clone is a singleton in its sample. Assay: immunoSEQ multiplex PCR; the TCRdb copy retains only in-frame clones and omits some. The table lists roughly 230,000 clones, 80% to 90% of them singletons. CDR3 length: 15 amino acids. Germline-derived CDR1 and CDR2 are SGHVS and FNYEAQ. V lost 4 bases, J lost 4 bases, and 4 bases stayed unmatched. Researchers sorted participants into cohorts using their self-reported clinical history. Sequencing input: PBMCs or T cells enriched from blood (not recorded which). V is TRBV7-6 and J is TRBJ1-5; 10 bases match TRBD1. The clonotype was recovered from a man aged 25-40 years in a cohort exposed to, infected with or recovered from COVID-19 (not recorded which). The CDR3 loop reads CASSSGQGQNQPQHF. Here the CDR3 DNA reads TGTGCCAGCAGCTCGGGACAGGGGCAGAATCAGCCCCAGCATTTT.